This T cell receptor (beta chain) was identified during a study of CDR3 diversity in severe acne. TCRdb re-called the PCR reads with MiXCR, one entry per CDR3 protein. In the table there are over 100,000 distinct CDR3 sequences, around 56% of which are singletons. Sequencing was performed on blood. The TCR sequence derives from a male donor with acne.

The CDR3 DNA reads as TGTGCCGCCGGGACAGAAACTAAGAAATACGAGCAGTACTTC. This translates into CAAGTETKKYEQYF. J is TRBJ2-7 and V is TRBV6-2 or TRBV6-3; 7 nucleotides agree with TRBD1. Germline loops: CDR1 MNHEY, CDR2 SVGEGT. The CDR3 is made up of 14 amino acids. V lost 11 bases, J lost 4 bases, and 14 bases stayed unmatched.